The TCR beta chain under discussion was sequenced for a study of blood T cell repertoires in COVID-19. As for the study in general: The study drew acute and convalescent COVID-19 samples from the United States, Italy and Spain. The cDNA or gDNA used as material had been derived from T cells, B-cell-depleted T cells, or PBMCs.

Per the original data handling: How many nucleated cells were present was estimated from reference gene primer amplification. Libraries were prepared by immunoSEQ multiplex PCR; TCRdb keeps only in-frame clonotypes and omits some of them. D and trimming were read from the DNA, whereas the V and J calls and clone size are those reported in that table. Among about 250,000 clones listed, approximately 90% were seen once. The CDR3 has 15 amino acids. V was pared by 6 bases and J by 4 bases, with 9 bases of the junction left unmatched. From germline, CDR1 is SNHLY and CDR2 FYNNEI. The source is a young woman with active or convalescent COVID-19. The specimen sequenced was peripheral blood. This sequence joins TRBV2 and TRBJ1-5, with TRBD1 matching over 7 bases. CDR3 sequence: CASSSGTAFNQPQHF. CDR3 sequence (DNA): TGTGCCAGCAGCTCCGGGACAGCCTTTAATCAGCCCCAGCATTTT.